The TCR beta chain described here comes from a study of OX40 agonist ivuxolimab in advanced cancers. Study information: Eligibility rules accepted prior anti-PD-1, anti-PD-L1 or anti-CTLA-4 therapy, and 35% to 45% had some. Partial responses were achieved by three patients: one hepatocellular carcinoma, two cutaneous melanoma.

TCRdb's table, derived via immunoSEQ multiplex PCR, lists solely in-frame clones and lacks some. The sample consists of about 38,000 clones, approximately 78% of them appearing once. CDR1 is SGHTA and CDR2 is FQGNSA in the germline V gene. The CDR3 consists of 15 residues. The V and J ends lost 5 bases and 0 bases, in that order; junction bases with no gene match: 7. This TCR was recovered from an adult with an advanced solid tumor such as melanoma, head and neck, liver or kidney cancer. The material was CD4+ or CD8+ T cells sorted from blood, obtained in a trial of the OX40 agonist ivuxolimab. The rearrangement links TRBV7-2 to TRBJ2-7, with TRBD2 matching 7 bases. The CDR3 region is CASSPSGGLSYEQYF. The CDR3 bases are TGTGCCAGCAGCCCGTCGGGGGGACTCTCCTACGAGCAGTACTTC.